These 8 T cell receptor beta chains originate from one sample sequenced in a study of low-dose radiotherapy and immunotherapy resistance in tumors. Indicated time point: before trial treatment. Alpha- and beta-chain coverage of first-strand cDNA came from TRAV- and TRBV-specific primers. A constant-region primer paired with the V-primer adapter amplified TCRs over about 20 PCR cycles. TCRdb independently ran MiXCR on the reads; one entry per CDR3 protein. The table lists about 82,000 distinct CDR3 sequences, approximately 20% of them singletons, with about 5.5% in the top ten. The sample was PBMCs, taken before treatment. All receptors derive from a male donor with prostate cancer.

The chain has TRBV27 and TRBJ1-5, with D perhaps TRBD1 (5 bases). Germline V gene sequence: CDR1 MNHEY, CDR2 SMNVEV (reference sequence). This CDR3 is built from 14 residues. V gave up 2 bases and J gave up 3 bases, with 8 bases separating them. CDR3 sequence: CASSLGGDNQPQHF. Written as DNA, the CDR3 is TGTGCCAGCAGTTTAGGAGGGGACAATCAGCCCCAGCATTTT.

Ten or more counts support this clonotype. The chain couples TRBV19 to TRBJ1-1, with no clear D. Germline V gene sequence: CDR1 LNHDA, CDR2 SQIVND (reference sequence). This CDR3 spans 13 amino acids. Trimming removed 3 bases at V and 3 bases at J, with 8 bases between. The CDR3 DNA is TGTGCCAGTAGTATTACGGTGGACACTGAAGCTTTCTTT. Residues: CASSITVDTEAFF.

The sample holds many counts of this clonotype. V usage is TRBV5-4 and J usage is TRBJ1-2; D is ambiguous. CDR1 and CDR2 (germline): SGHNT, YYREEE (reference sequence). The CDR3 is 17 amino acids. V gave up 0 bases and J gave up 8 bases, with 23 bases separating them. The CDR3, as DNA: TGTGCCAGCAGCTTGGATTTGGGGAGCACCGGGGTAGGAGGCTACACCTTC. Its protein is CASSLDLGSTGVGGYTF.

This clonotype was seen repeatedly, ten times or more. V gene TRBV29-1 combines with J gene TRBJ2-2; no clear D gene. The germline CDR1 and CDR2 sequences are SQVTM and ANQGSEA. CDR3 length: 12 amino acids. Between the trimmed V and J ends, which lost 7 bases and 2 bases, there was a span of 8 bases. CDR3 DNA sequence: TGCAGCGCCCGAGACAACACCGGGGAGCTGTTTTTT. This encodes CSARDNTGELFF.

The sample holds many counts of this clonotype. The rearrangement links TRBV4-3 to TRBJ2-1, with TRBD2 matching 13 bases. V lost 2 bases and J lost 5; bases outside the gene matches: 12. The CDR3 length is 19 residues. Germline V gene lookup returns CDR1 LGHNA and CDR2 YSLEER. The chain's CDR3 is CASSQQTSGGAITHNEQFF. The CDR3 DNA follows: TGCGCCAGCAGCCAACAAACTAGCGGGGGGGCCATAACCCACAATGAGCAGTTCTTC.

This clonotype was picked up many times. The CDR3 sequence: CAISLTSDEQYF. The DNA of the CDR3 is TGTGCCATCAGTTTGACTAGCGACGAGCAGTACTTC. The gene calls are TRBV10-3 and TRBJ2-7; 8 nucleotides line up with TRBD2. V dropped 5 bases and J dropped 5; count of bases not matched to a gene: 2. There are 12 residues in the CDR3. Germline V CDR1 and CDR2: ENHRY, SYGVKD.

As regards this clonotype: A read error likely explains this, since a far larger clone differs by one base. The chain carries TRBV6-8 and TRBJ2-2; a possible D gene is TRBD2 (5 bases). Germline V gene lookup returns CDR1 MNHGY and CDR2 SAAAGT. This CDR3 region has 14 residues. The CDR3 nucleotides read TGTGTCAGCGGCTTAGGAGTCCCTACCGGGGAGCTGTTTTTT. Its protein is CVSGLGVPTGELFF.

The sample holds many counts of this clonotype. The J gene is TRBJ2-1, the V gene TRBV3-1, with 16 nucleotides matching TRBD2. The germline V gene has CDR1 LGHDT and CDR2 YNNKEL (reference sequence). The trim removed 6 bases at V and 3 bases at J, leaving 5 bases unmatched. The CDR3 covers 17 residues. The CDR3 sequence is CASRGTSGGAFYNEQFF. CDR3 sequence (DNA): TGTGCCAGCAGGGGGACTAGCGGGGGGGCCTTCTACAATGAGCAGTTCTTC.